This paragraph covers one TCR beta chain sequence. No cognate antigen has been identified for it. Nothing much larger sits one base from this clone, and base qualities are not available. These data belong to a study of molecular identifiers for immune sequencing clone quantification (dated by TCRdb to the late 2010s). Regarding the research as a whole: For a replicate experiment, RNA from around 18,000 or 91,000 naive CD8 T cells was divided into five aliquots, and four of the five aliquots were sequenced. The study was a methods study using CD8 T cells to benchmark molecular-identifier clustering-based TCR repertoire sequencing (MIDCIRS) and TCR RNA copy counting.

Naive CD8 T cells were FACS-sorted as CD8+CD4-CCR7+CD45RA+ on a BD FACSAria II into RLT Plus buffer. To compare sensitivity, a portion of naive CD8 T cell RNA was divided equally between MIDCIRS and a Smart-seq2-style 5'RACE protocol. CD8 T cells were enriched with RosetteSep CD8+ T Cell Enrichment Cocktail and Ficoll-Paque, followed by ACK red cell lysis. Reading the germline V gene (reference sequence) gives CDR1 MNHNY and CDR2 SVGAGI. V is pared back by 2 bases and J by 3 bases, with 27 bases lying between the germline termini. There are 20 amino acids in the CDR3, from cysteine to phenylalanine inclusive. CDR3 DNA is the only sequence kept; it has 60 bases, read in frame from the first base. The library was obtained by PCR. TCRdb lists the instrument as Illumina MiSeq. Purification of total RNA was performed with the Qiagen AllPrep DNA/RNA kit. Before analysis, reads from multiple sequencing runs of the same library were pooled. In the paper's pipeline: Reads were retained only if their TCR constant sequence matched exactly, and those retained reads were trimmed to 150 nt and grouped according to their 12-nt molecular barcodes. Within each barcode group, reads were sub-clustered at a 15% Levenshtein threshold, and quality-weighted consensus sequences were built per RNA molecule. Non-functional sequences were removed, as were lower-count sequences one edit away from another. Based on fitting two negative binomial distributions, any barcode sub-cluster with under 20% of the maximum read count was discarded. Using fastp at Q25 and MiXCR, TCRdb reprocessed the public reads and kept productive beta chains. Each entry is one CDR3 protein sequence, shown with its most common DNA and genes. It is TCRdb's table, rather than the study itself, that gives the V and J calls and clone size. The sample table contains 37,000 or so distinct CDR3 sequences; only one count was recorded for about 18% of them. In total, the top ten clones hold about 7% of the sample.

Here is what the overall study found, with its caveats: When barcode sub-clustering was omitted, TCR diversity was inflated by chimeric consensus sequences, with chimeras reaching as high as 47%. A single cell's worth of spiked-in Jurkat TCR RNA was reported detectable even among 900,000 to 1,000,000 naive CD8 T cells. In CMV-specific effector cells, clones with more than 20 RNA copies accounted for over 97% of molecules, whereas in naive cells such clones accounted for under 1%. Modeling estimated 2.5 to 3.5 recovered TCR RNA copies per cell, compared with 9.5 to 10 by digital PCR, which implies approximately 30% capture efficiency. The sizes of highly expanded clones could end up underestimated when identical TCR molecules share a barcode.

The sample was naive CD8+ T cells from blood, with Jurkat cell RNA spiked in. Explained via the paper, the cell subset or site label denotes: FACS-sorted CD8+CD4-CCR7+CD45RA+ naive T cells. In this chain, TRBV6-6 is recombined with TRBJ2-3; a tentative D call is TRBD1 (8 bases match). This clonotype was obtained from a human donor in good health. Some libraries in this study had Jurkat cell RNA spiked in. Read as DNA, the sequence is TGTGCCAGCAGTTACCCGGACAGGGAGGGATATTTTTCGTGGACAGATACGCAGTATTTT. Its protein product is CASSYPDREGYFSWTDTQYF.